The sample holds one count of the clone carrying this T cell receptor beta chain. Its antigen is unknown. The data were obtained in a study of OX40 agonist ivuxolimab in advanced cancers. Study-wide results and limits: Averaged across samples, CD8+ T cells carried more expanded clones than CD4+ did. At 0.1 to 3.0 mg/kg and by week 6, clonal expansion occurred in CD4+ and CD8+ blood T cells. With doses of 0.1-3.0 mg/kg, partial responders showed among the lowest clonal expansion.

Using immunoSEQ multiplex PCR, the repertoire was profiled, and TCRdb retains in-frame clones only, with some absent. In the table there are around 20,000 clones, nearly 85% of which are singletons. V dropped 6 bases and J dropped 0 bases, with 13 bases sitting between them. Germline V lookup: CDR1 MNHEY, CDR2 SVGAGI. CDR3 length: 15 amino acids. This TCR came from an adult with an advanced solid tumor such as melanoma, head and neck, liver or kidney cancer. This chain links TRBV6-5 with TRBJ2-3, with TRBD2 as a possible D gene (6 bases). The sequencing used CD4+ or CD8+ T cells sorted from blood, collected in a trial of the OX40 agonist ivuxolimab. CDR3 sequence (DNA): TGTGCCAGCAGCTGGTCCGGGGGTAGCACAGATACGCAGTATTTT. This translates into CASSWSGGSTDTQYF.